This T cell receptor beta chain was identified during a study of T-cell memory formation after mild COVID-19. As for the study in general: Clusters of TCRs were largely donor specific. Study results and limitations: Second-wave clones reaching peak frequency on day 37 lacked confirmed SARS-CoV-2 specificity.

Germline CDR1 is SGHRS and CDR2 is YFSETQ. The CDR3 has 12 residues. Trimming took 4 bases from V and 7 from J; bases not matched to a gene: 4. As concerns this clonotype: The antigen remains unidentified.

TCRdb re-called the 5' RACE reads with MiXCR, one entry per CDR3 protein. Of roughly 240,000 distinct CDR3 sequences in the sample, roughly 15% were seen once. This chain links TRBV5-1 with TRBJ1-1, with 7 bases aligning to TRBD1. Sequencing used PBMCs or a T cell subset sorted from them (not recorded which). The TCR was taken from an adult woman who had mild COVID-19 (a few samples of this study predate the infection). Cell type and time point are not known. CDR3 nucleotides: TGCGCCAGCAGCCCGGGGACAGTTGAAGCTTTCTTT. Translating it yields CASSPGTVEAFF.